The entry that follows covers one T cell receptor (beta chain) sequence. What it recognizes is unknown. RNA transcripts provided the template for amplifying TCR beta CDR3 regions. The first round was an RT-PCR with HTBI primers, and the second round was a multiplex PCR. TCRdb redid the calling of the multiplex PCR reads with MiXCR, one entry per CDR3 protein. Of a few hundred thousand distinct CDR3 sequences in the sample, about 40% were seen once. These data originate in a study of Graves' ophthalmopathy and Graves' hyperthyroidism. General study results and limits: A majority of expanded thyroid clonotypes exceeding 0.001 frequency were likewise present in blood.

Newly diagnosed, the hyperthyroidism patients had under 2 months' duration and were aged 18 to 65. This sequence was found in an adult man with Graves' hyperthyroidism. The sequenced material came from peripheral blood or thyroid tissue (not recorded which).

CDR3 coding DNA: TGTGCCAGCAGCACAAGCGGGGGCGGTCAAGATACGCAGTATTTT. Amino acid sequence: CASSTSGGGQDTQYF. The gene calls are TRBV7-3 and TRBJ2-3, with 8 nucleotides matching TRBD2. The junction had 9 bases not matched to a gene; V was cut back by 5 bases and J by 5 bases. There are 15 residues in the CDR3. From germline, CDR1 is SGHTA and CDR2 FQGTGA.